The 28 T cell receptor beta chains listed next were all sequenced from one sample in a study of blood T cells in healthy people across ages. Alongside a J-beta primer mix, a sample-barcoded 5' primer served in a second PCR lasting roughly 7 to 11 cycles. TCRdb fed the 5' RACE reads into MiXCR, producing one record per CDR3 protein. The sample lists 380,000 or so distinct CDR3 sequences; roughly half were seen once. The sample was blood. The receptors derive from a man aged 60 to 75 in good health.

Remarks on this clonotype: A read error may explain this, as a much larger clone is one base away. This rearrangement joins TRBV18 to TRBJ2-1; 10 bases agree with TRBD2. V lost 8 bases and J lost 6; bases outside the gene matches: 4. Germline V gives CDR1 KGHSH, CDR2 LQKENI. This CDR3 has 13 residues. The CDR3 region is CASILAGPNEQFF. The CDR3 DNA follows: TGTGCCAGCATACTAGCGGGACCCAATGAGCAGTTCTTC. Full variable domain (rest looked up from reference TRBV18 and TRBJ2-1): NAGVMQNPRHLVRRRGQEARLRCSPMKGHSHVYWYRQLPEEGLKFMVYLQKENIIDESGMPKERFSAEFPKEGPSILRIQQVVRGDSAAYFCASILAGPNEQFFGPGTRLTVL.

V and J are TRBV6-5 and TRBJ1-1; 9 bases agree with TRBD1. The length of the CDR3 is 15 residues. Germline lookup yields CDR1 MNHEY and CDR2 SVGAGI. V trimming: 8 bases; J trimming: 5 bases; junction bases outside the gene matches: 12. CDR3 in DNA: TGTGCCAGCGCGTTCCGAACAGGGGGCAAGACTGAAGCTTTCTTT. Its protein is CASAFRTGGKTEAFF.

The chain combines TRBV15 with TRBJ1-5; D is ambiguous. Trimming removed 1 base at V and 4 bases at J, with 8 bases between. CDR1 and CDR2 (germline): LNHNV, YYDKDF (reference sequence). There are 14 residues in the CDR3. CDR3 bases: TGTGCCACCAGCAGAGGGGTAGGGAATCAGCCCCAGCATTTT. Its translation is CATSRGVGNQPQHF.

This clonotype has only a few counts. The genes are TRBV3-1 and TRBJ2-7; D may be TRBD2 (6 bases). Deletions cut 4 bases from V and 2 bases from J, with 18 bases between. The CDR3 runs to 16 residues. The germline V gene encodes CDR1 LGHDT and CDR2 YNNKEL (reference sequence). CDR3 amino acids: CASSRIGRPEPYEQYF. The CDR3 DNA is TGTGCCAGCAGCCGAATTGGGAGGCCCGAACCCTACGAGCAGTACTTC.

This clonotype was detected a few times. V is TRBV30 and J is TRBJ1-2; unclear D gene. Germline CDR1 reads GTSNPN; CDR2 reads SVGIG (reference sequence). Trimming left V 7 bases short and J 6 bases short, with 9 bases between. The CDR3 loop spans 10 amino acids. Here the CDR3 reads CASSGHGYTF. DNA of the CDR3: TGTGCCTCCAGTGGACATGGCTACACCTTC.

Only a few counts were recorded for this clonotype. The chain couples TRBV6-6 to TRBJ2-3, with D possibly being TRBD1 (6 bases). Germline assignment: CDR1 MNHNY and CDR2 SVGAGI (reference sequence). With 5 bases removed from V and 11 bases from J, the gap between germline ends came to 23 bases. CDR3 length: 15 amino acids. The CDR3 sequence: CASSPRGGGVEEQYF. The CDR3, as DNA: TGTGCCAGCAGTCCCAGAGGGGGTGGGGTAGAGGAGCAGTATTTT.

V and J are TRBV12-3 or TRBV12-4 and TRBJ2-5; no definite D call. The ends were cut back, 7 bases at V and 2 bases at J, with 11 bases in the middle. CDR3 length: 13 amino acids. The CDR3 sequence is CASTTGLQETQYF. In DNA, the CDR3 is TGTGCCAGCACGACGGGTCTGCAAGAGACCCAGTACTTC.

Comment on this clonotype: One end of the junction is discordant with germline, which a read error may explain. The CDR3 is CARSQLGPYGYTF. The CDR3 DNA is TGTGCCCGCAGCCAACTGGGGCCCTATGGCTACACCTTC. The genes are TRBV3-1 and TRBJ1-2; perhaps TRBD1 as D (5 bases). Per germline, CDR1 LGHDT and CDR2 YNNKEL (reference sequence). This CDR3 is built from 13 residues.

V and J are TRBV14 and TRBJ2-7; TRBD2 agrees at 10 bases. The J segment lost 7 bases and the V segment lost 6 bases, leaving 12 bases of the junction unmatched. Germline V gene data show CDR1 as SGHDN and CDR2 as FVKESK. CDR3 length equals 15 residues. The CDR3 loop reads CASSSSGGSGNEQYF. CDR3 sequence (DNA): TGTGCCAGCAGTTCTAGCGGGGGATCGGGCAATGAGCAGTACTTC.

In this sample, this clonotype turned up a few times. J is TRBJ2-3 and V is TRBV2; 7 nucleotides align to TRBD2. V was clipped by 10 bases and J by 4 bases; unmatched bases: 11. The V gene's germline CDR1 is SNHLY and CDR2 FYNNEI. This CDR3 has 14 residues. The CDR3 sequence: CATTGGAVSDTQYF. The CDR3, as DNA: TGTGCCACGACGGGAGGAGCGGTTTCAGATACGCAGTATTTT.

V is TRBV6-2 or TRBV6-3 and J is TRBJ2-1; D is uncertain. Germline CDR1 and CDR2: MNHEY and SVGEGT. The CDR3 spans 15 residues. V shed 2 bases and J shed 8 bases, with 16 bases lying between them. The CDR3 sequence: CASSYLGSPTYEQFF. The CDR3 DNA is TGTGCCAGCAGTTACCTGGGATCCCCTACATATGAGCAGTTCTTC.

Concerning this clonotype itself: With a much larger clone just one base away, this may be a read error. This chain connects TRBV5-5 to TRBJ2-7; 11 bases map to TRBD2. With 6 bases clipped from V and 7 bases from J, the junction kept 15 bases outside the gene matches. CDR3 length: 16 amino acids. The V gene's germline CDR1 is SGHKS and CDR2 YYEKEE (reference sequence). The chain's CDR3 is CASNLPSGGQYNEQYF. The CDR3, as DNA: TGTGCCAGCAATCTTCCTAGCGGGGGGCAATACAATGAGCAGTACTTC.

The chain carries TRBV20-1 and TRBJ1-2, with unresolved D. With 3 bases removed from V and 3 bases from J, the gap between germline ends came to 11 bases. This CDR3 has 13 amino acids. From germline, CDR1 is DFQATT and CDR2 SNEGSKA (reference sequence). CDR3 nucleotides: TGCAGTGCTAGGTCGGGAATCTACTATGGCTACACCTTC. It specifies CSARSGIYYGYTF.

V is TRBV28 and J is TRBJ2-5; D is unclear. Germline V CDR1 and CDR2: MDHEN, SYDVKM. Trimming left V 5 bases short and J 4 bases short, with 11 bases between. CDR3 length: 13 residues. The CDR3 region is CASSVKPGETQYF. CDR3 nucleotide sequence: TGTGCCAGCAGTGTTAAGCCGGGAGAGACCCAGTACTTC.

This clonotype was detected a few times. The chain has TRBV5-1 and TRBJ1-2, with 7 positions matching TRBD1. CDR1 and CDR2 (germline): SGHRS, YFSETQ. The CDR3 totals 14 residues. V lost 2 bases, J lost 6 bases, and 7 bases stayed unmatched. The CDR3 here is CASSFRTGSDGYTF. CDR3 nucleotide sequence: TGCGCCAGCAGCTTCCGGACAGGCTCGGATGGCTACACCTTC.

This clonotype was recorded at least ten times. This clone may be a read error of a much larger clone one base away. The chain combines TRBV4-3 with TRBJ2-7, with a possible D match to TRBD2 (6 bases). The germline V gene has CDR1 LGHNA and CDR2 YSLEER. Trimming removed 3 bases at V and 0 bases at J, with 12 bases between. The CDR3 length is 15 residues. The CDR3 spells CASSHVLAVSYEQYF. For the CDR3, the DNA is TGCGCCAGCAGCCATGTTTTAGCGGTCTCCTACGAGCAGTACTTC.

This clonotype has more than one count but fewer than ten. V usage is TRBV6-5 and J usage is TRBJ2-1; 9 bases line up with TRBD1. Germline-derived CDR1 and CDR2 are MNHEY and SVGAGI. Trimming cost V 6 bases and J 10 bases; bases outside gene matches: 10. CDR3 length equals 14 residues. The CDR3 nucleotides read TGTGCCAGCAGACGGACAGGGGAGGGTGGGGAGCAGTTCTTC. Encoded protein: CASRRTGEGGEQFF.

The rearrangement links TRBV5-1 to TRBJ2-7, with D unclear. Per germline, CDR1 SGHRS and CDR2 YFSETQ. This CDR3 has 13 amino acids. V lost 1 base and J lost 0, with 5 bases in between. The CDR3 here is CASSLIRSYEQYF. CDR3 coding DNA: TGCGCCAGCAGCTTGATCCGCTCCTACGAGCAGTACTTC. The full variable domain, its missing parts supplied by reference TRBV5-1 and TRBJ2-7, is KAGVTQTPRYLIKTRGQQVTLSCSPISGHRSVSWYQQTPGQGLQFLFEYFSETQRNKGNFPGRFSGRQFSNSRSEMNVSTLELGDSALYLCASSLIRSYEQYFGPGTRLTVT.

In this sample, this clonotype turned up once. The V and J genes are TRBV5-1 and TRBJ2-7; tentatively, D is TRBD2 (6 bases). The CDR3 runs to 13 residues. V shed 4 bases and J shed 2 bases, with 10 bases lying between them. From germline, CDR1 is SGHRS and CDR2 YFSETQ. The CDR3 protein is CASSGGVTYEQYF. The CDR3 nucleotides are TGCGCCAGCAGCGGCGGGGTTACCTACGAGCAGTACTTC.

The chain is built from TRBV28 and TRBJ1-2, with D possibly matching TRBD1 (5 bases). Germline CDR1 MDHEN, CDR2 SYDVKM. This CDR3 spans 15 amino acids. Between the trimmed V and J ends, which lost 5 bases and 0 bases, there was a span of 13 bases. The CDR3 DNA follows: TGTGCCAGCAGTCGAACGGGACCGACTAACTATGGCTACACCTTC. It translates to CASSRTGPTNYGYTF.

This clonotype was seen repeatedly, ten times or more. The chain employs TRBV7-2 and TRBJ2-5; a weak D match, TRBD1 (6 bases). The V end was cut by 5 bases, the J end by 4 bases, with 14 bases between. The CDR3 runs to 14 residues. Germline CDR1 is SGHTA and CDR2 is FQGNSA. DNA for the CDR3: TGTGCCAGCAGCCAACAGGGCTGGGTAGAGACCCAGTACTTC. It specifies CASSQQGWVETQYF.

This clonotype was recorded many times. This CDR3 is CASSIDWGYGYTF. The CDR3 coding sequence is TGTGCCAGCAGCATAGACTGGGGCTATGGCTACACCTTC. This chain connects TRBV7-9 to TRBJ1-2; D gene unclear. V was cut by 5 bases and J by 4 bases, with 11 bases left in between. This CDR3 comprises 13 residues. Per germline, CDR1 SEHNR and CDR2 FQNEAQ (reference sequence).

This rearrangement joins TRBV7-9 to TRBJ1-6; D is undetermined. The V gene lost 0 bases and the J gene lost 9 bases, with 12 bases spanning the gap. The CDR3 totals 15 residues. Germline V CDR1 and CDR2: SEHNR, FQNEAQ (reference sequence). This CDR3 reads CASSLASPATSPLHF. CDR3 coding DNA: TGTGCCAGCAGCTTAGCTTCTCCCGCAACTTCACCCCTCCACTTT.

The chain joins TRBV20-1 to TRBJ2-1; 9 nucleotides align to TRBD2. CDR1 and CDR2 from the germline V gene are DFQATT and SNEGSKA (reference sequence). V was clipped by 3 bases and J by 10 bases; unmatched bases: 10. CDR3 length: 14 amino acids. As DNA, the CDR3 is TGCAGTGCTAGGATGGCCGGGACTAGCCCCGAGCAGTTCTTC. Translation gives CSARMAGTSPEQFF.

In its sample, this clonotype was seen many times. In DNA form, the CDR3 reads TGTGCCAGCAGCTTAGGCCAATACGAGCAGTACTTC. Protein product: CASSLGQYEQYF. This rearrangement joins TRBV7-2 to TRBJ2-7; no clear D gene. Trimming removed 1 base from V and 4 bases from J, with 5 bases in between. The CDR3 is made up of 12 amino acids. CDR1 and CDR2 (germline): SGHTA, FQGNSA. Full variable domain (missing parts from reference TRBV7-2 and TRBJ2-7): GAGVSQSPSNKVTEKGKDVELRCDPISGHTALYWYRQSLGQGLEFLIYFQGNSAPDKSGLPSDRFSAERTGGSVSTLTIQRTQQEDSAVYLCASSLGQYEQYFGPGTRLTVT.

This clonotype has just a few counts. The chain employs TRBV5-1 and TRBJ2-4, with D possibly TRBD2 on 5 matching bases. Trimming shortened V by 0 bases and J by 9 bases, and 10 bases separated the two germline ends. Germline values: CDR1 SGHRS, CDR2 YFSETQ. The CDR3 spans 13 residues. The CDR3 protein is CASSLGNRGIQYF. The CDR3 region has the DNA TGCGCCAGCAGCTTGGGCAACCGGGGCATTCAGTACTTC. The full variable domain, rest sourced from reference TRBV5-1 and TRBJ2-4, is KAGVTQTPRYLIKTRGQQVTLSCSPISGHRSVSWYQQTPGQGLQFLFEYFSETQRNKGNFPGRFSGRQFSNSRSEMNVSTLELGDSALYLCASSLGNRGIQYFGAGTRLSVL.

The chain carries TRBV7-7 and TRBJ2-1, with TRBD2 matching over 8 bases. V lost 5 bases, J lost 8 bases, and 14 bases stayed unmatched. There are 16 residues in the CDR3. Germline-derived CDR1 and CDR2 are SSHAT and FNYEAQ (reference sequence). CDR3 in amino acids: CASSEPAGAMDDEQFF. DNA of the CDR3: TGTGCCAGCAGCGAACCAGCGGGGGCAATGGACGATGAGCAGTTCTTC.

The chain has TRBV7-2 and TRBJ2-1; perhaps D is TRBD1 or TRBD2 (5 bases each). Germline CDR1 is SGHTA and CDR2 is FQGNSA. V shed 1 base and J shed 12 bases, with 19 bases lying between them. The CDR3 totals 15 residues. DNA of the CDR3: TGTGCCAGCAGCTTAGGGAAGGGACCCCAGCTTCGGCAGTTCTTC. This encodes CASSLGKGPQLRQFF.